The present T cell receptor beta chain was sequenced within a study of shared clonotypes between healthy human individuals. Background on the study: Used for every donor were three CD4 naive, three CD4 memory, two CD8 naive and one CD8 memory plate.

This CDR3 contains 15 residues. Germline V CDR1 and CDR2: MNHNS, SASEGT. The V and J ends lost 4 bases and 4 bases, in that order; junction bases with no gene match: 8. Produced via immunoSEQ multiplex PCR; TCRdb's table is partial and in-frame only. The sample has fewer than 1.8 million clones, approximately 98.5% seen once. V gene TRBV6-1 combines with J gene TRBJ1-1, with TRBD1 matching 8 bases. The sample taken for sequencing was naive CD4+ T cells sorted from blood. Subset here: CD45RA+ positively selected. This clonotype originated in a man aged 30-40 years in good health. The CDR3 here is CASSVDRAFTTEAFF. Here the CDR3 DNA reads TGTGCCAGCAGTGTGGACAGGGCTTTTACCACTGAAGCTTTCTTT.